This T cell receptor beta chain emerged from a study of T cells in Graves' hyperthyroidism and ophthalmopathy. Study-level points and caveats: Before onset, ophthalmopathy was predicted by the model a median 6.5 months earlier.

Each ophthalmopathy patient scored at least 3 on the Clinical Activity Score and at least 4 on NOSPECS grade, with duration under 3 months. The study left out patients who had uncontrolled infection, other autoimmune disease, pregnancy or lactation. PBMCs were sourced from 9 to 10 ml fresh peripheral blood. TCR beta CDR3 regions were amplified from RNA transcripts. A first-round RT-PCR of the TCR CDR3 used the HTBI primer set. TCRdb ran MiXCR on the multiplex PCR reads and lists one entry per CDR3 protein. The sample carries hundreds of thousands of distinct CDR3 sequences, roughly 14% recorded once. With V trimmed by 6 bases and J by 2 bases, 19 bases remained unmatched. CDR3 length: 18 residues. Germline CDR1 and CDR2: DFQATT and SNEGSKA (reference sequence). Of note for this clonotype: Its antigen remains unknown.

The TCR was taken from a man aged 18 to 29 with Graves' ophthalmopathy. The sequencing input was blood. The chain combines TRBV20-1 with TRBJ2-7; 10 nucleotides match TRBD2. The CDR3 DNA reads TGCAGTGCGGCGACCGGGGCCACGAGCGGGAGGGCCCCCTACGAGCAGTACTTC. This sequence encodes CSAATGATSGRAPYEQYF.